This TCR beta chain derives from a study of post-analysis software for immune sequencing data. Each TCR beta cDNA library carried unique molecular identifiers. MiXCR, applied by TCRdb to the PCR reads, yields one record per CDR3 protein. The table records some 800,000 distinct CDR3 sequences, about half of them present only once. Regarding the study as a whole: Controls significantly exceeded multiple sclerosis patients in normalized Chao1 diversity.

Details on this clonotype: The antigen is undetermined.

Sequencing input: blood. The sequence came from a girl between 5 and 17 years old with multiple sclerosis.

For the CDR3, the DNA is TGTGCCAGCAGTCCACGGGAGTTTCTAGGGCAGCCCCAGCATTTT. Translating it yields CASSPREFLGQPQHF. This sequence joins TRBV28 and TRBJ1-5; D remains ambiguous. Germline assignment: CDR1 MDHEN and CDR2 SYDVKM. With 5 bases removed from V and 7 bases from J, the gap between germline ends came to 18 bases. The CDR3 loop spans 15 amino acids.